What follows is one T cell receptor beta chain and its context. Germline V gene lookup returns CDR1 SGHRS and CDR2 YFSETQ. The trim removed 3 bases at V and 7 bases at J, leaving 4 bases unmatched. The CDR3 consists of 14 residues. TCRalpha and TCRbeta libraries used 5'RACE with constant-segment primers and UMIs. Via MiXCR, TCRdb re-called the 5' RACE reads, giving one row per CDR3 protein. The table includes 250,000 or so distinct CDR3 sequences, approximately 10% detected once. These data belong to a study of T-cell memory formation after mild COVID-19. Study-level information: Among the donors, TCR clusters were largely specific to each donor.

The chain employs TRBV5-1 and TRBJ1-1, with 12 nucleotides matching TRBD1. The TCR comes from a man between 18 and 35 years old who had mild COVID-19 (a few samples of this study predate the infection). Cell type and time point are not known. The specimen sequenced was PBMCs or a T cell subset sorted from them (not recorded which). The CDR3 DNA follows: TGCGCCAGCAGCTACCGGGACAGGGGGCGTGAAGCTTTCTTT. Protein sequence: CASSYRDRGREAFF.